The 8 T cell receptor beta chains below all came from one sample that was sequenced in a study of blood T cells in healthy people across ages. The use of a sample-barcoded 5' primer and a J-beta primer mix characterized a second PCR of about 7 to 12 cycles. TCRdb reprocessed the 5' RACE reads with MiXCR, giving one entry per CDR3 protein. The sample includes 700,000 to 950,000 distinct CDR3 sequences, roughly 47% seen only once; the top ten take roughly 19%. The source material was blood. These TCRs come from a woman in her sixties or seventies in good health.

V and J are TRBV2 and TRBJ2-5, with 7 bases lining up with TRBD2. The CDR3 is 14 residues long. After removal of 2 bases from V and 2 bases from J, the junction contained 2 bases not matched to a gene. Germline V gene lookup returns CDR1 SNHLY and CDR2 FYNNEI. DNA for the CDR3: TGTGCCAGCAGTGAAATGGGGGGGCAAGAGACCCAGTACTTC. Amino acids: CASSEMGGQETQYF.

The table lists this clonotype with a few counts. The V call is TRBV27, the J call TRBJ2-3; the match to TRBD2 covers 14 bases. This CDR3 has 13 residues. The V gene end was trimmed by 8 bases and the J gene end by 6 bases; junction bases not matched to a gene: 1. CDR1 is MNHEY, CDR2 SMNVEV, per germline (reference sequence). CDR3 in amino acids: CASRTSGGDTQYF. The CDR3 DNA reads as TGTGCCAGCCGGACTAGCGGGGGGGATACGCAGTATTTT.

This rearrangement joins TRBV11-2 to TRBJ2-2; 12 nucleotides align to TRBD2. V lost 5 bases to trimming and J lost 0 bases; unmatched junction nucleotides: 7. This CDR3 comprises 18 residues. Germline-derived CDR1 and CDR2 are SGHAT and FQNNGV. CDR3 nucleotide sequence: TGTGCCAGCAGCATCCGACTAGCGGGGGCCACGAACACCGGGGAGCTGTTTTTT. This translates into CASSIRLAGATNTGELFF. The whole variable domain, remainder taken from reference TRBV11-2 and TRBJ2-2, is EAGVAQSPRYKIIEKRQSVAFWCNPISGHATLYWYQQILGQGPKLLIQFQNNGVVDDSQLPKDRFSAERLKGVDSTLKIQPAKLEDSAVYLCASSIRLAGATNTGELFFGEGSRLTVL.

This clonotype was observed a handful of times. The chain has TRBV20-1 and TRBJ1-5; D remains ambiguous. CDR1 is DFQATT, CDR2 SNEGSKA, per germline (reference sequence). CDR3 length: 14 amino acids. The ends were cut back, 2 bases at V and 4 bases at J, with 12 bases in the middle. CDR3 region: CSARYRGYNQPQHF. In nucleotides, the CDR3 is TGCAGTGCTAGATACAGAGGGTATAATCAGCCCCAGCATTTT.

The chain links TRBV20-1 to TRBJ2-1, with 8 bases fitting TRBD2. Germline values: CDR1 DFQATT, CDR2 SNEGSKA (reference sequence). V was clipped by 3 bases and J by 0 bases; unmatched bases: 10. There are 17 residues in the CDR3. The CDR3 region is CSASGKERGSSYNEQFF. CDR3 DNA: TGCAGTGCTAGTGGTAAGGAGCGGGGGAGCTCCTACAATGAGCAGTTCTTC.

In its sample, this clonotype was seen a few times. This could be a read error, since a much larger clone is one nucleotide away. The gene calls are TRBV5-1 and TRBJ2-4, with D perhaps matching TRBD1 (6 bases). Deletions cut 0 bases from V and 13 bases from J, with 17 bases between. Germline CDR1 and CDR2: SGHRS and YFSETQ. The CDR3 sequence is 14 residues long. The chain's CDR3 is CASSLGQEYNEQYF. Written as DNA, the CDR3 is TGCGCCAGCAGCTTGGGACAGGAATACAATGAGCAGTACTTC.

The V and J genes are TRBV2 and TRBJ2-3; TRBD2 matches at 7 bases. Germline trimming cut 6 bases from V and 1 base from J; bases unmatched to any gene: 7. Germline V gene sequence: CDR1 SNHLY, CDR2 FYNNEI. The CDR3 loop spans 15 amino acids. Here the CDR3 reads CASRWGGGRTDTQYF. The CDR3, as DNA: TGTGCCAGCAGATGGGGCGGGGGACGCACAGATACGCAGTATTTT.

Of note for this clonotype: Compared with germline, one end of the junction differs, possibly owing to a read error. J is TRBJ2-1 and V is TRBV29-1; 14 bases line up with TRBD2. The germline gives CDR1 SQVTM, CDR2 ANQGSEA. The CDR3 totals 14 residues. The chain's CDR3 is CSVAGTSGSDEQFF. For the CDR3, the DNA is TGTAGCGTGGCCGGGACTAGCGGGAGTGATGAGCAGTTCTTC.